Listed below are T cell receptor beta chains from one sample, sequenced in a study of shared T cell receptors in the human thymus. Clones were sequenced by immunoSEQ multiplex PCR, and TCRdb holds only the in-frame ones, with some missing. Of over 350,000 clones detected, more than 85% appear once; the ten largest clones hold approximately 0.02%. Specimen: thymocytes. The source is a human donor. Each CDR3 is given with its conserved first and last residue. Each record gives: D gene, V gene, CDR3 protein. A D gene is named only where the DNA matches it firmly.

>-|TRBV28
CASSLIGDISPTYEQYF
>-|TRBV28
CGSLGNYGYTF
>-|TRBV18
CASSYQETQYF
>-|TRBV10-3
CAISEGPASSYNEQFF
>-|TRBV30
CAWDYTLSDTIYF
>-|TRBV6-1
CASRGTKNGKLFF
>-|TRBV28
CASSLYNRSITEAFF
>-|TRBV28
CASSFRSTGANVLTF
>-|TRBV27
CASSFSPPFGRSNTEAFF
>-|TRBV11-3
CASSLGIKQYF
>-|TRBV4-3
CASSQDGLETQTYEQYF
>-|TRBV29-1
CSGRINEKLFF
>-|TRBV4-3
CASSQDRRVRNYGYTF
>-|TRBV7-9
CASSLDRVVYPSSYNEQFF
>-|TRBV4-1
CASSQETQGHTEAFF
>-|TRBV19
CASSITTASSYNEQFF
>-|TRBV5-5
CASSAAAGTPDQPQHF
>-|TRBV9
CASSPRWGREPTDTQYF
>-|TRBV10-3
CAIKRAGDHYEQYF
>-|TRBV4-1
CASSQDPNLRQHF
>-|TRBV7-9
CASSSLGGSSGNTIYF
>-|TRBV5-1
CASRQRVSSYEQYF